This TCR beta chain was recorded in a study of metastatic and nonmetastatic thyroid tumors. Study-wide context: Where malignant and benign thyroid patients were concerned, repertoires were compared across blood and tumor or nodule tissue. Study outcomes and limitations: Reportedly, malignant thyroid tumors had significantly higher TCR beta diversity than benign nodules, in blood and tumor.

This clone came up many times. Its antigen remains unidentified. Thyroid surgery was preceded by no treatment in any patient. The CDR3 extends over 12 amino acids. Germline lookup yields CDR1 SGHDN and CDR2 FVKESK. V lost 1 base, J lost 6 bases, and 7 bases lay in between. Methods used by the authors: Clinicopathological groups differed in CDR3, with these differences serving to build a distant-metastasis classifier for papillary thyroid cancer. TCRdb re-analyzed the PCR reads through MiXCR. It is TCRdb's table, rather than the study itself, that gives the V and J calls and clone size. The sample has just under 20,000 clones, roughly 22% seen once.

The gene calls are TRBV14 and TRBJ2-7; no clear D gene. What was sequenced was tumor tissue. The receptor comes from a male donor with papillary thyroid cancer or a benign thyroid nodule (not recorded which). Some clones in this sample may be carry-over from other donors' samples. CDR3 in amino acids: CASSQGRSEQYF. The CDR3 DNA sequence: TGTGCCAGCAGCCAAGGACGGAGCGAGCAGTACTTC.